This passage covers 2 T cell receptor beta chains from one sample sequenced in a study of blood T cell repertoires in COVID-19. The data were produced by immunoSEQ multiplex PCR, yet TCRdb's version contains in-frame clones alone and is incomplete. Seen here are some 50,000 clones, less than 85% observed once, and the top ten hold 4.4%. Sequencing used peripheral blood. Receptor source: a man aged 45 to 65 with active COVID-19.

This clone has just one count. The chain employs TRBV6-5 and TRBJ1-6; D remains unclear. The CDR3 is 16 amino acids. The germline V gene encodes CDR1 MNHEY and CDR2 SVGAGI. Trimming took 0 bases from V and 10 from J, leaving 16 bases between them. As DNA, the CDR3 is TGTGCCAGCAGTTACTCTCATTCCCCCGGGATGTCACCCCTCCACTTT. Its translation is CASSYSHSPGMSPLHF.

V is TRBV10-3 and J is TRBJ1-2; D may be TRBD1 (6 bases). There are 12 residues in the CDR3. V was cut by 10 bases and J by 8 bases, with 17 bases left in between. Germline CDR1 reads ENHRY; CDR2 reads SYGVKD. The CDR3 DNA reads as TGTGCCACCATGGACAGCGCTTTGGGCTACACCTTC. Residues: CATMDSALGYTF.